Presented here are 9 T cell receptor beta chains from one specimen sequenced in a study of neoadjuvant anti-PD-1 for oral cavity cancer. Documented time point: after neoadjuvant nivolumab, at surgical resection. Data came from immunoSEQ multiplex PCR; TCRdb stores just in-frame clones and leaves some out. This table holds fewer than 10,000 clones, 55% to 75% found once. The source material was PBMCs, sampled after nivolumab (anti-PD-1) treatment. These receptors originate from a person aged 35-80 years with oral cavity squamous cell carcinoma.

The chain joins TRBV7-8 to TRBJ2-6; tentative D call: TRBD2 (5 bases). With 4 bases removed from V and 1 base from J, the gap between germline ends came to 14 bases. CDR1 SGHVS and CDR2 FQNEAQ come from the germline V gene. The CDR3 has 17 amino acids. CDR3: CASSYSRVLSGANVLTF. CDR3 coding DNA: TGTGCCAGCAGCTATTCGCGGGTCCTTTCTGGGGCCAACGTCCTGACTTTC.

The chain recombines TRBV19 with TRBJ1-5; D unclear. V was trimmed by 6 bases and J by 0 bases, leaving 6 bases between them. This CDR3 region has 13 residues. CDR1 is LNHDA, CDR2 SQIVND, per germline (reference sequence). CDR3: CASRTYSNQPQHF. In DNA, the CDR3 is TGTGCCAGTAGGACCTATAGCAATCAGCCCCAGCATTTT.

In this sample, this clone turned up once. V gene TRBV27 combines with J gene TRBJ1-6, with D hard to call. There are 12 residues in the CDR3. V shed 6 bases and J shed 7 bases, with 7 bases lying between them. Germline assignment: CDR1 MNHEY and CDR2 SMNVEV (reference sequence). The chain's CDR3 is CASRPPNSPLHF. Written as DNA, the CDR3 is TGTGCCAGCAGGCCTCCGAATTCACCCCTCCACTTT.

The chain combines TRBV6-1 with TRBJ2-2, with 11 bases fitting TRBD2. In germline, CDR1 is MNHNS, CDR2 SASEGT. J lost 7 bases, V lost 2 bases, and 6 bases had no gene match. The CDR3 contains 16 residues. Here the CDR3 DNA reads TGTGCCAGCAGTGAAAGGCTAGCGGGGGGCCTCGGGGAGCTGTTTTTT. Its protein product is CASSERLAGGLGELFF.

This clone appeared a few times. The V call is TRBV6-1, the J call TRBJ1-3, with a weak D call TRBD1 (5 bases). CDR1 is MNHNS, CDR2 SASEGT, per germline. V shed 6 bases and J shed 11 bases, with 20 bases lying between them. The CDR3 consists of 14 residues. CDR3 protein: CASRADIYQPPIYF. The CDR3 region has the DNA TGTGCCAGCAGAGCGGACATCTATCAGCCCCCCATATATTTT.

The chain combines TRBV29-1 with TRBJ2-2, with 11 bases aligning to TRBD2. The CDR3 extends over 14 amino acids. CDR1 is SQVTM, CDR2 ANQGSEA, per germline. V lost 7 bases to trimming and J lost 5 bases; unmatched junction nucleotides: 6. This chain's CDR3 is CSAPGTSGTGELFF. The CDR3 DNA sequence: TGCAGCGCACCCGGGACTAGCGGTACCGGGGAGCTGTTTTTT.

This clone came up a few times. V and J are TRBV7-6 and TRBJ1-1; 7 positions agree with TRBD1. CDR3 length equals 14 residues. V was pared by 1 base and J by 3 bases, with 2 bases of the junction left unmatched. Germline V CDR1 and CDR2: SGHVS, FNYEAQ. The CDR3 spells CASSLGGTDTEAFF. The CDR3 DNA is TGTGCCAGCAGCTTAGGGGGGACAGACACTGAAGCTTTCTTT.

V is TRBV19 and J is TRBJ2-3; no firm D call. The germline V gene has CDR1 LNHDA and CDR2 SQIVND (reference sequence). Deletions cut 6 bases from V and 3 bases from J, with 19 bases between. CDR3 length: 16 residues. The CDR3 protein is CASSSSLRVGTDTQYF. CDR3 nucleotides: TGTGCCAGTAGCTCGAGTCTACGGGTGGGAACAGATACGCAGTATTTT.

A single count supports this clone. The J gene is TRBJ2-5, the V gene TRBV6-5, with 7 bases that match TRBD1. Germline V gene lookup returns CDR1 MNHEY and CDR2 SVGAGI. With 6 bases clipped from V and 3 bases from J, the junction kept 10 bases outside the gene matches. The CDR3 runs to 15 residues. CDR3 DNA sequence: TGTGCCAGCAGAGAGGACAGGAGCCTTAAAGAGACCCAGTACTTC. It translates to CASREDRSLKETQYF.